Included here is one T cell receptor beta chain sequence, with context. This clonotype was counted many times. Its recognized antigen is unknown. No clone much larger than this one lies a single base away; base qualities are absent. The CDR3 measures 14 amino acids from cysteine to phenylalanine. Here the CDR3 DNA is all that survives: 42 bases in frame from base 1. Relative to germline, V is 5 bases shorter and J is 6 bases shorter, with 16 bases between their ends. Reading the germline V gene gives CDR1 SGHVS and CDR2 FNYEAQ. The data were taken from a study of T-cell reconstitution after alpha-beta-depleted transplantation in children listed by TCRdb under 2016. Turning to the overall study: Using TCR repertoire profiling, the study followed T-cell immune reconstitution in a quantitative way in children after TCRalphabeta/CD19-depleted allogeneic hematopoietic cell transplantation. Paper-wide results and their limitations: The high TCRbeta diversity at day 60 in some patients was ascribed to recipient T cells and intrathymic progenitors that had survived conditioning. The apparently early recovery of alphabetaT-cell counts about two months after transplant reportedly depended on only several hundred rapidly expanded clones that came from non-depleted graft cells. Over subsequent months, a decline in hyperexpanded clone frequencies was noted, and after one year, T-cell counts and TCRbeta diversity were mostly ascribed to newly produced T cells.

Libraries were built with PCR. The instrument was an Illumina HiSeq 2500. To normalize quantification of the TCRbeta repertoire, the TCR libraries were built with molecular barcoding that relied on unique molecular identifiers. The public reads were reprocessed in TCRdb via fastp at Q25 and MiXCR, keeping in-frame beta chains. Under each unique CDR3 protein, matching rows form one entry showing the most common genes and DNA. The sample yields around 270,000 distinct CDR3 sequences; over 9% were counted once. Of the sample, about 8% is held by the ten largest clones. The meaning of the sample's treatment or condition label: allogeneic hematopoietic cell transplantation with graft depleted of TCRalphabeta T cells and CD19 B cells. The children who served as transplant recipients had been given grafts of TCRalphabeta/CD19-depleted allogeneic hematopoietic cells.

The sequence was collected from a boy under three years old with acute myeloid leukemia, due to receive a stem cell transplant. The sample in question was PBMCs, obtained before TCRalphabeta/CD19-depleted stem cell transplant. The chain uses TRBV7-6 and TRBJ1-2, with the D gene call left open. For the CDR3, the sequence is CASSVGWAGDGYTF. The DNA sequence is as follows: TGTGCCAGCAGCGTAGGGTGGGCAGGAGATGGCTACACCTTC.